This T cell receptor beta chain was sequenced in a study of CD4 T cells in relation to SARS-CoV-2 and coronaviruses. Study-level findings and limits: In around 60% of donors, memory CD4+ clonotypes crossrecognized SARS-CoV-2 and at least one common cold coronavirus spike.

Note on this clone: Its antigen is unknown.

Unexposed donor CD4+ T cells date from about 2011-2018, before the COVID-19 pandemic. Isolation of CD4+ T cells took place after approximately 11 days in culture. Trimming removed 4 bases at V and 4 bases at J, with 14 bases between. This CDR3 has 14 amino acids. Germline values: CDR1 SGHDT, CDR2 YYEEEE. Repertoires were generated with immunoSEQ multiplex PCR, while TCRdb's copy carries only in-frame clones and drops some. This table holds 20,000 or so clones, around 81% found once. The chain couples TRBV5-6 to TRBJ1-2; D unclear. Sample: CD4+ T cells from PBMCs, cultured in vitro. This TCR derives from a human donor in good health. Written as DNA, the CDR3 is TGTGCCAGCAGCAAAGTGGCCGCCGTCTATGGCTACACCTTC. Its protein is CASSKVAAVYGYTF.